A single sample gave rise to the 29 T cell receptor beta chains below, sequenced in a study of PD-1 blockade in classical Hodgkin lymphoma. The time point denotes: cycle 4 day 1 (C4D1), after five to seven weeks of nivolumab. Every patient was affected by relapse after autologous stem cell transplantation, while exposure to brentuximab vedotin was not uniform. Measured with immunoSEQ multiplex PCR; TCRdb has only the in-frame clones, and not every one. The data contain about 51,000 clones, over 70% of them singletons. The sample here was peripheral blood mononuclear cells (PBMCs), taken before the fourth cycle of nivolumab. The receptors shown here come from a human donor with classical Hodgkin lymphoma.

The chain carries TRBV5-6 and TRBJ1-3, with 8 bases aligning to TRBD1. Looked up from germline, CDR1 is SGHDT and CDR2 is YYEEEE. V gave up 0 bases and J gave up 3 bases; unmatched junction bases: 2. The CDR3 covers 15 residues. CDR3 amino acids: CASSLDRGFGNTIYF. The CDR3 coding sequence is TGTGCCAGCAGCTTGGACAGGGGGTTTGGAAACACCATATATTTT.

This clone occurred once. The rearrangement uses TRBV5-1 and TRBJ2-5; TRBD2 is a possible D gene (6 bases). With 0 bases removed from V and 4 bases from J, the gap between germline ends came to 13 bases. There are 15 residues in the CDR3. CDR1 and CDR2 (germline): SGHRS, YFSETQ. CDR3 nucleotide sequence: TGCGCCAGCAGCTTGGCCGGCGTGGGGGGAGAGACCCAGTACTTC. It translates to CASSLAGVGGETQYF.

The genes are TRBV4-2 and TRBJ2-1, with TRBD2 matching over 10 bases. The V segment lost 0 bases and the J segment 9 bases; nucleotides outside the gene matches: 11. There are 17 residues in the CDR3. The V gene's germline CDR1 is LGHNA and CDR2 YNFKEQ. The CDR3 protein is CASSQDGGTSDKGEQFF. The CDR3 DNA follows: TGTGCCAGCAGCCAAGATGGAGGGACTAGCGATAAGGGTGAGCAGTTCTTC.

CDR3 sequence: CASSLSVRRRGAYNEQFF. CDR3 coding DNA: TGTGCCAGCAGTTTATCGGTCAGGCGGCGGGGGGCCTACAATGAGCAGTTCTTC. The chain links TRBV27 to TRBJ2-1; 8 bases agree with TRBD2. The CDR3 runs 18 residues. J lost 2 bases, V lost 0 bases, and 9 bases had no gene match. The germline V gene encodes CDR1 MNHEY and CDR2 SMNVEV (reference sequence).

This clone was seen more than once but under ten times. V and J are TRBV29-1 and TRBJ2-3; maybe TRBD2 (6 bases). V shed 5 bases and J shed 4 bases, with 19 bases lying between them. CDR1 SQVTM and CDR2 ANQGSEA come from the germline V gene. This CDR3 region has 15 residues. The CDR3 nucleotides read TGCAGCGTTAACGGAGGGCCTAAAAGCGCAGATACGCAGTATTTT. This translates into CSVNGGPKSADTQYF.

The chain carries TRBV29-1 and TRBJ2-1; 8 positions match TRBD1. Germline V gene sequence: CDR1 SQVTM, CDR2 ANQGSEA. This CDR3 comprises 12 residues. V gave up 2 bases and J gave up 9 bases; unmatched junction bases: 3. The chain's CDR3 is CSVEPGTGEQFF. CDR3 sequence (DNA): TGCAGCGTTGAACCGGGGACAGGTGAGCAGTTCTTC.

The rearrangement joins TRBV19 to TRBJ2-7; TRBD1 aligns across 7 bases. J gave up 0 bases and V 10 bases, and 6 bases lay outside the gene matches. The germline V gene has CDR1 LNHDA and CDR2 SQIVND (reference sequence). The CDR3 spans 13 residues. CDR3 nucleotide sequence: TGTGCCACCTCGACAGGGTTCTCCTACGAGCAGTACTTC. Its protein product is CATSTGFSYEQYF.

The chain couples TRBV19 to TRBJ2-3; no clear D. The V end was cut by 6 bases, the J end by 4 bases, with 20 bases between. CDR1 and CDR2 (germline): LNHDA, SQIVND (reference sequence). The CDR3 runs 16 residues. This CDR3 is CASRRRATYGADTQYF. The CDR3 nucleotides read TGTGCCAGTAGGAGAAGGGCCACTTACGGCGCAGATACGCAGTATTTT.

This chain joins TRBV11-1 and TRBJ1-1, with D perhaps matching TRBD1 (5 bases). The germline V gene encodes CDR1 SGHAT and CDR2 FQDESV (reference sequence). This CDR3 has 16 residues. V was clipped by 6 bases and J by 0 bases, with 17 bases between them. The CDR3 here is CASSSSPGFVNTEAFF. The CDR3 DNA follows: TGTGCCAGCAGTTCGAGTCCAGGGTTCGTGAACACTGAAGCTTTCTTT.

There are a few counts of this clone. The V call is TRBV19, the J call TRBJ2-7, with 9 bases lining up with TRBD2. CDR1 LNHDA and CDR2 SQIVND come from the germline V gene (reference sequence). The CDR3 runs 15 residues. J lost 3 bases, V lost 9 bases, and 12 bases had no gene match. The CDR3 DNA sequence: TGTGCCAGCAATAAGGGGGCTAGCGGGAACTACGAGCAGTACTTC. Encoded protein: CASNKGASGNYEQYF. Supplemented by reference TRBV19 and TRBJ2-7, the full variable domain reads DGGITQSPKYLFRKEGQNVTLSCEQNLNHDAMYWYRQDPGQGLRLIYYSQIVNDFQKGDIAEGYSVSREKKESFPLTVTSAQKNPTAFYLCASNKGASGNYEQYFGPGTRLTVT.

The chain links TRBV7-2 to TRBJ2-3; D is undetermined. This CDR3 region has 14 residues. From germline, CDR1 is SGHTA and CDR2 FQGNSA. The V gene lost 2 bases and the J gene lost 5 bases, with 11 bases spanning the gap. The CDR3 region is CASSLPDIQDTQYF. The CDR3 DNA is TGTGCCAGCAGCTTACCCGATATCCAAGATACGCAGTATTTT.

V usage is TRBV18 and J usage is TRBJ1-2; D is uncertain. The CDR3 extends over 13 amino acids. V was pared by 3 bases and J by 0 bases, with 5 bases between. Germline CDR1 is KGHSH and CDR2 is LQKENI. The DNA for the CDR3 is TGTGCCAGCTCACCCGTTTCTAACTATGGCTACACCTTC. Translated: CASSPVSNYGYTF.

This chain uses TRBV25-1 with TRBJ1-4, with 7 bases that match TRBD1. The CDR3 loop spans 18 amino acids. The J segment lost 0 bases and the V segment lost 1 base, leaving 8 bases of the junction unmatched. Germline values: CDR1 MGHDK, CDR2 SYGVNS. Here the CDR3 DNA reads TGTGCCAGCAGTGAATGGCCGACCACAGGGGCAACTAATGAAAAACTGTTTTTT. Amino acids: CASSEWPTTGATNEKLFF.

The rearrangement uses TRBV27 and TRBJ2-2, with TRBD1 identical over 8 bases. Unmatched junction bases numbered 9, after V lost 6 bases and J lost 3 bases. Germline values: CDR1 MNHEY, CDR2 SMNVEV (reference sequence). The CDR3 contains 16 residues. The CDR3, as DNA: TGTGCCAGCAGCCCCTCAGGGGGCTTCGACACCGGGGAGCTGTTTTTT. Amino acids: CASSPSGGFDTGELFF.

The J gene is TRBJ2-5, the V gene TRBV9; D is perhaps TRBD1 (6 bases). The ends were cut back, 4 bases at V and 5 bases at J, with 18 bases in the middle. This CDR3 is 15 amino acids long. CDR1 SGDLS and CDR2 YYNGEE come from the germline V gene. As DNA, the CDR3 is TGTGCCAGCAGCATAGGGACATCCCAGGGGGAGACCCAGTACTTC. Its protein is CASSIGTSQGETQYF.

The chain recombines TRBV18 with TRBJ2-1; 7 bases fit TRBD1. V lost 3 bases, J lost 0 bases, and 11 bases stayed unmatched. Germline V lookup: CDR1 KGHSH, CDR2 LQKENI. CDR3 length equals 18 residues. In nucleotides, the CDR3 is TGTGCCAGCTCACCGCGAACCACCGGGACAGCCTCCTACAATGAGCAGTTCTTC. It codes for CASSPRTTGTASYNEQFF.

The chain carries TRBV7-2 and TRBJ1-5; 8 bases are a match to TRBD1. CDR1 and CDR2 from the germline V gene are SGHTA and FQGNSA. After removal of 4 bases from V and 0 bases from J, the junction contained 5 bases not matched to a gene. This CDR3 has 16 amino acids. CDR3 nucleotides: TGTGCCAGCAGCTGGACAGGGACGGGTAGCAATCAGCCCCAGCATTTT. Encoded protein: CASSWTGTGSNQPQHF. Full variable domain (rest looked up from reference TRBV7-2 and TRBJ1-5): GAGVSQSPSNKVTEKGKDVELRCDPISGHTALYWYRQSLGQGLEFLIYFQGNSAPDKSGLPSDRFSAERTGGSVSTLTIQRTQQEDSAVYLCASSWTGTGSNQPQHFGDGTRLSIL.

The genes are TRBV19 and TRBJ1-1; the D is unclear. The ends were cut back, 5 bases at V and 4 bases at J, with 11 bases in the middle. CDR1 and CDR2 (germline): LNHDA, SQIVND (reference sequence). The CDR3 totals 13 residues. The CDR3 region has the DNA TGTGCCAGTAGTCTCAGACGGCTCACTGAAGCTTTCTTT. Translated: CASSLRRLTEAFF.

The genes are TRBV11-2 and TRBJ2-1; D possibly corresponds to TRBD1 (6 bases). CDR3 length: 14 residues. Germline CDR1 reads SGHAT; CDR2 reads FQNNGV. The V end was cut by 4 bases, the J end by 3 bases, with 10 bases between. The CDR3 protein is CASSSSGDYNEQFF. In nucleotides, the CDR3 is TGTGCCAGCAGCTCGTCAGGGGACTACAATGAGCAGTTCTTC.

The rearrangement links TRBV7-9 to TRBJ1-2; D ambiguous. The CDR3 extends over 13 amino acids. Trimming cost V 5 bases and J 2 bases, with 9 bases left between them. The germline V gene encodes CDR1 SEHNR and CDR2 FQNEAQ (reference sequence). CDR3 sequence: CASSPEGNYGYTF. In DNA, the CDR3 is TGTGCCAGCAGCCCCGAAGGGAACTATGGCTACACCTTC.

The chain carries TRBV7-8 and TRBJ2-1; 9 nucleotides match TRBD2. With 5 bases clipped from V and 2 bases from J, the junction kept 7 bases outside the gene matches. CDR3 length equals 16 residues. Per germline, CDR1 SGHVS and CDR2 FQNEAQ. CDR3 nucleotide sequence: TGTGCCAGCAGCCCCCCGAGCGGGGGGACCTACAATGAGCAGTTCTTC. Its protein is CASSPPSGGTYNEQFF.

This clone appeared a few times. The sample holds other DNA sequences that translate to the same CDR3. This chain links TRBV30 with TRBJ1-2; D is possibly TRBD1 (5 bases). The germline CDR1 and CDR2 sequences are GTSNPN and SVGIG (reference sequence). The CDR3 totals 14 residues. V was cut by 4 bases and J by 4 bases, with 16 bases left in between. The CDR3 protein is CAWTPGRAPYGYTF. The CDR3 nucleotides read TGTGCCTGGACCCCGGGCAGGGCACCCTATGGCTACACCTTC.

This clone has just a few counts. The V gene is TRBV4-3, the J gene TRBJ1-1, with 7 bases that match TRBD1. The CDR3 consists of 12 residues. The J segment lost 11 bases and the V segment lost 5 bases, leaving 8 bases of the junction unmatched. The germline gives CDR1 LGHNA, CDR2 YSLEER. The chain's CDR3 is CASSDSTGPAFF. In DNA form, the CDR3 reads TGCGCCAGCAGCGACTCGACAGGGCCGGCTTTCTTT.

Comment on this clone: Distinct nucleotide sequences in the sample also encode this CDR3. This chain joins TRBV29-1 and TRBJ2-7, with TRBD1 as a possible D gene (6 bases). Germline lookup yields CDR1 SQVTM and CDR2 ANQGSEA. The V gene lost 4 bases and the J gene lost 4 bases, with 11 bases spanning the gap. This CDR3 contains 12 residues. This CDR3 reads CSVGRGSYEQYF. The CDR3 nucleotides read TGCAGCGTTGGCAGGGGCTCTTACGAGCAGTACTTC.

The chain carries TRBV7-9 and TRBJ1-4; TRBD1 matches at 10 bases. The CDR3 spans 15 residues. V was pared by 7 bases and J by 8 bases, with 10 bases of the junction left unmatched. Germline V lookup: CDR1 SEHNR, CDR2 FQNEAQ (reference sequence). This CDR3 is CASMGQGSRREKLFF. The CDR3 DNA is TGTGCCAGCATGGGACAGGGGTCGAGGAGAGAAAAACTGTTTTTT.

The V gene is TRBV7-2, the J gene TRBJ2-1, with TRBD2 matching 8 bases. The CDR3 extends over 18 amino acids. J lost 0 bases, V lost 1 base, and 8 bases had no gene match. Germline V CDR1 and CDR2: SGHTA, FQGNSA. The CDR3 DNA is TGTGCCAGCAGCTTAGTTTCCAACGGGGGGGCCTCCTACAATGAGCAGTTCTTC. Translating it yields CASSLVSNGGASYNEQFF.

The chain couples TRBV5-6 to TRBJ1-1; D may be TRBD1 (6 bases). The CDR3 covers 15 residues. The V gene lost 0 bases and the J gene lost 4 bases, with 13 bases spanning the gap. Germline V gene data show CDR1 as SGHDT and CDR2 as YYEEEE. The CDR3 nucleotides are TGTGCCAGCAGCTTGGGGGGGGCTGGAAGCACTGAAGCTTTCTTT. Its translation: CASSLGGAGSTEAFF. The full variable domain, rest sourced from reference TRBV5-6 and TRBJ1-1, is DAGVTQSPTHLIKTRGQQVTLRCSPKSGHDTVSWYQQALGQGPQFIFQYYEEEERQRGNFPDRFSGHQFPNYSSELNVNALLLGDSALYLCASSLGGAGSTEAFFGQGTRLTVV.

Remarks on this clone: Other DNA sequences in the sample encode the same CDR3. The rearrangement joins TRBV27 to TRBJ2-1; D gene uncertain. CDR3 length: 13 residues. Deletions cut 4 bases from V and 7 bases from J, with 11 bases between. CDR1 MNHEY and CDR2 SMNVEV come from the germline V gene (reference sequence). Here the CDR3 reads CASSSTSPNEQFF. The CDR3 DNA is TGTGCCAGCAGTTCCACCAGTCCGAATGAGCAGTTCTTC.

The rearrangement links TRBV5-1 to TRBJ2-1; 11 bases fit TRBD2. Germline-derived CDR1 and CDR2 are SGHRS and YFSETQ. This CDR3 contains 15 residues. V shed 4 bases, J shed 5 bases, and the junction held 5 bases outside the gene matches. Written as DNA, the CDR3 is TGCGCCAGCAGCGACGGGACTAGCGGACACAATGAGCAGTTCTTC. Its protein product is CASSDGTSGHNEQFF.